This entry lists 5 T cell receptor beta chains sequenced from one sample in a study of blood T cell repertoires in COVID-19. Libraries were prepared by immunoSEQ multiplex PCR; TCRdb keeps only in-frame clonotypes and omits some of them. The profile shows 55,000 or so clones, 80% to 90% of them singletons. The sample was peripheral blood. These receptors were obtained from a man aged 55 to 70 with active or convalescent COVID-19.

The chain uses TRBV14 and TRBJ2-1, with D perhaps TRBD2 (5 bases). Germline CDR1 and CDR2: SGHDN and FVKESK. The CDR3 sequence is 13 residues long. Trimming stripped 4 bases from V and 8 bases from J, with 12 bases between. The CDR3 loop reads CASSRTGFYEQFF. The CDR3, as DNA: TGTGCCAGCAGCCGGACGGGATTCTATGAGCAGTTCTTC.

The CDR3 DNA reads TGTGCTAGTGGTTTGAAGTCGGGACAACTGAACACTGAAGCTTTCTTT. As protein: CASGLKSGQLNTEAFF. The chain is built from TRBV12-5 and TRBJ1-1, with a tentative D call TRBD1 (6 bases). Trimming removed 2 bases at V and 0 bases at J, with 13 bases between. CDR3 length equals 16 residues. Germline CDR1 LGHNT, CDR2 FRNRAP.

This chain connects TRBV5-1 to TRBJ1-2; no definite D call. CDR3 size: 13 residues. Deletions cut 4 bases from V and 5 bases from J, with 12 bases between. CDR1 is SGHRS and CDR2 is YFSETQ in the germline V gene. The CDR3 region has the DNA TGCGCCAGCAGCCGAGGAAGTCGGTATGGCTACACCTTC. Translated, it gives CASSRGSRYGYTF.

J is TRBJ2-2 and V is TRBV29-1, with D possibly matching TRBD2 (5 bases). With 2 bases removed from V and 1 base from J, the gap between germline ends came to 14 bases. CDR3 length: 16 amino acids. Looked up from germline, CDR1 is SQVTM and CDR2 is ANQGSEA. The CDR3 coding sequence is TGCAGCGTTGAATCGAGAGGGCGAAGGAACACCGGGGAGCTGTTTTTT. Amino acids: CSVESRGRRNTGELFF.

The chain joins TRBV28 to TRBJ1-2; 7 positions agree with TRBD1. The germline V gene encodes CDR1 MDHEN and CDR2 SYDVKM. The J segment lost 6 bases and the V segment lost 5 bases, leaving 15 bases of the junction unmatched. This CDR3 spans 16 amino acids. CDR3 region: CASSPPPQQGGHGYTF. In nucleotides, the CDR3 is TGTGCCAGCAGTCCTCCCCCCCAGCAGGGGGGACATGGCTACACCTTC.